The T cell receptor (beta chain) under discussion was sequenced for a study of vaccination effects on CD4 cells after COVID-19. At the level of the study: Everyone in the study got two shots of either the BNT162b2 or mRNA-1273 vaccine.

Germline CDR1 and CDR2: MNHNY and SVGAGI (reference sequence). The ends were cut back, 6 bases at V and 3 bases at J, with 11 bases in the middle. There are 14 residues in the CDR3. The culture ran for 10 days, and then CD4+ T cells were isolated. Nobody among the vaccine recipients had prior SARS-CoV-2 infection (nucleocapsid antibodies were negative). On both days 3 and 7, half of the culture medium was replaced with IL-2 medium. Study-level findings and limits: Vaccine- and infection-induced clones showed marked clonal contraction late following vaccination.

TCRdb's copy holds only in-frame clones and misses some; the assay was immunoSEQ multiplex PCR. Among approximately 58,000 clones, roughly 80% were seen once, and the ten largest hold 2.5% to 3.5%. On this clone itself: As yet, its antigen is unknown.

The sample was CD4+ T cells from PBMCs cultured without peptide, taken before COVID-19 vaccination. The V and J genes are TRBV6-6 and TRBJ2-2; D may be TRBD2 (6 bases). This TCR derives from a human donor who received a COVID-19 vaccine. CDR3 DNA sequence: TGTGCCAGCAGGTCGGGACTCCACACCGGGGAGCTGTTTTTT. Translated: CASRSGLHTGELFF.